A selection of T cell receptor beta chains follows, all from one sample in a study of blood T cell repertoires in COVID-19. Produced via immunoSEQ multiplex PCR; TCRdb's table is partial and in-frame only. Of roughly 180,000 clones in the sample, 85% are singletons; the top ten hold more than 5.5%. The specimen was PBMCs or T cells enriched from blood (not recorded which). Receptor source: a middle-aged man who had recovered from COVID-19. Both conserved end residues are part of each CDR3. The order of the fields is V gene, J gene, CDR3 protein.

V gene: TRBV6-5; J gene: TRBJ2-5; CDR3 protein: CASSWLRGGEETQYF
V gene: TRBV19; J gene: TRBJ1-2; CDR3 protein: CASGTGKSQPYGYTF
V gene: TRBV27; J gene: TRBJ1-1; CDR3 protein: CASSPGRGEAFF
V gene: TRBV6-4; J gene: TRBJ2-1; CDR3 protein: CASSDGGASSYNEQFF
V gene: TRBV5-1; J gene: TRBJ1-4; CDR3 protein: CASSTGQGSEKLFF
V gene: TRBV3-1/TRBV3-2; J gene: TRBJ2-7; CDR3 protein: CASSQDGRTYEQYF
V gene: TRBV7-9; J gene: TRBJ2-3; CDR3 protein: CASSLSGSTDTQYF
V gene: TRBV5-4; J gene: TRBJ2-1; CDR3 protein: CASSREAGGSYNEQFF
V gene: TRBV6-1; J gene: TRBJ1-4; CDR3 protein: CASSDRTRGEKLFF
V gene: TRBV6-5; J gene: TRBJ2-7; CDR3 protein: CASIGTGAIEQYF
V gene: TRBV5-1; J gene: TRBJ1-2; CDR3 protein: CASSPMADYGYTF
V gene: TRBV7-9; J gene: TRBJ1-1; CDR3 protein: CASSPMNTEAFF
V gene: TRBV19; J gene: TRBJ1-3; CDR3 protein: CASSKGAAGNTIYF
V gene: TRBV3-1/TRBV3-2; J gene: TRBJ2-1; CDR3 protein: CASSQDWATYNEQFF
V gene: TRBV7-8; J gene: TRBJ1-1; CDR3 protein: CASSLGSIGTEAFF
V gene: TRBV7-6; J gene: TRBJ2-2; CDR3 protein: CASSLLGQSTGELFF
V gene: TRBV7-8; J gene: TRBJ2-1; CDR3 protein: CASSLKAGVLLPYNEQFF
V gene: TRBV19; J gene: TRBJ1-5; CDR3 protein: CASTPSRVSFQPQHF
V gene: TRBV3-1/TRBV3-2; J gene: TRBJ2-2; CDR3 protein: CASSHLRPGLRTGELFF
V gene: TRBV28; J gene: TRBJ2-2; CDR3 protein: CASRHHRTVSQGELFF
V gene: TRBV19; J gene: TRBJ1-1; CDR3 protein: CASCPGHQNTEAFF
V gene: TRBV4-1; J gene: TRBJ1-4; CDR3 protein: CASSQSGLNEKLFF
V gene: TRBV27; J gene: TRBJ2-1; CDR3 protein: CASSPRTGRYNEQFF
V gene: TRBV4-2; J gene: TRBJ1-4; CDR3 protein: CASSQDGQFYFF
V gene: TRBV28; J gene: TRBJ1-1; CDR3 protein: CASRPPGQGPTSEAFF
V gene: TRBV7-2; J gene: TRBJ2-3; CDR3 protein: CASSPGGGGGDTQYF
V gene: TRBV18; J gene: TRBJ2-7; CDR3 protein: CASSPPKGTSGYEQYF
V gene: TRBV28; J gene: TRBJ1-5; CDR3 protein: CASSTGQDLNQPQHF
V gene: TRBV3-1/TRBV3-2; J gene: TRBJ1-3; CDR3 protein: CASSHRQGVSSGNTIYF
V gene: TRBV5-4; J gene: TRBJ1-2; CDR3 protein: CASSLQDRRDYGYTF
V gene: TRBV28; J gene: TRBJ2-5; CDR3 protein: CASSSRQFQETQYF
V gene: TRBV27; J gene: TRBJ1-2; CDR3 protein: CASSLARGSNYGYTF
V gene: TRBV6-6; J gene: TRBJ1-6; CDR3 protein: CASSRQGNSYNSPLHF